The 19 T cell receptor beta chains below come from one sample, sequenced in a study of identical twins. TCRdb used MiXCR to reprocess the 5' RACE reads, holding one entry per CDR3 protein. The repertoire consists of 420,000 or so distinct CDR3 sequences, with under 20% occurring once and the leading ten covering around 10%. Material for sequencing was naive T cells sorted from blood. These receptor sequences come from a man in his fifties in good health.

The chain carries TRBV19 and TRBJ2-1, with TRBD2 matching over 8 bases. This CDR3 is 15 amino acids long. The V and J ends lost 4 bases and 4 bases, in that order; junction bases with no gene match: 6. CDR1 is LNHDA and CDR2 is SQIVND in the germline V gene (reference sequence). CDR3 coding DNA: TGTGCCAGTAGTAGACCAGCGGGAGTTTACAATGAGCAGTTCTTC. It specifies CASSRPAGVYNEQFF. Combining the CDR3 with reference TRBV19 and TRBJ2-1 gives the whole variable domain DGGITQSPKYLFRKEGQNVTLSCEQNLNHDAMYWYRQDPGQGLRLIYYSQIVNDFQKGDIAEGYSVSREKKESFPLTVTSAQKNPTAFYLCASSRPAGVYNEQFFGPGTRLTVL.

The chain uses TRBV5-1 and TRBJ2-2, with 9 nucleotides matching TRBD1. This CDR3 has 15 amino acids. V dropped 3 bases and J dropped 6; count of bases not matched to a gene: 6. Germline-derived CDR1 and CDR2 are SGHRS and YFSETQ. Here the CDR3 reads CASSSGTGTAGELFF. DNA for the CDR3: TGCGCCAGCAGCTCCGGGACAGGGACCGCCGGGGAGCTGTTTTTT.

The CDR3 protein is CASSPLQKNTEAFF. CDR3 nucleotides: TGTGCCAGCAGCCCTCTTCAGAAGAACACTGAAGCTTTCTTT. The chain is built from TRBV5-5 and TRBJ1-1; D gene unclear. The V end was cut by 4 bases, the J end by 1 base, with 11 bases between. The CDR3 spans 14 residues. Germline V gene sequence: CDR1 SGHKS, CDR2 YYEKEE (reference sequence). Filled out from reference TRBV5-5 and TRBJ1-1, the complete variable domain reads DAGVTQSPTHLIKTRGQQVTLRCSPISGHKSVSWYQQVLGQGPQFIFQYYEKEERGRGNFPDRFSARQFPNYSSELNVNALLLGDSALYLCASSPLQKNTEAFFGQGTRLTVV.

The chain has TRBV7-8 and TRBJ2-3; TRBD2 aligns across 8 bases. Trimming at V came to 3 bases and at J to 7 bases, leaving 12 bases not matched to a gene. Germline values: CDR1 SGHVS, CDR2 FQNEAQ. The length of the CDR3 is 16 residues. CDR3 residues: CASSLLAGGVSNTQYF. CDR3 nucleotide sequence: TGTGCCAGCAGCTTGCTCGCGGGGGGTGTTTCTAATACGCAGTATTTT.

The chain couples TRBV3-1 to TRBJ2-5; D is possibly TRBD2 (5 bases). Germline V gives CDR1 LGHDT, CDR2 YNNKEL (reference sequence). V was trimmed by 6 bases and J by 3 bases, leaving 14 bases between them. The CDR3 spans 14 residues. CDR3 sequence: CASRGRETKETQYF. CDR3 DNA: TGTGCCAGCAGGGGCCGGGAAACAAAAGAGACCCAGTACTTC.

This clonotype was found a few times. This chain links TRBV5-1 with TRBJ1-1; perhaps TRBD1 as D (6 bases). The V end was cut by 4 bases, the J end by 1 base, with 11 bases between. This CDR3 is 14 amino acids long. The germline CDR1 and CDR2 sequences are SGHRS and YFSETQ. The CDR3 is CASSQRQANTEAFF. The CDR3 bases are TGCGCCAGCAGCCAAAGACAGGCGAACACTGAAGCTTTCTTT.

This clonotype was recorded at least ten times. The rearrangement joins TRBV7-2 to TRBJ2-7; 8 bases fit TRBD1. The CDR3 spans 14 residues. Germline loops: CDR1 SGHTA, CDR2 FQGNSA. V was clipped by 5 bases and J by 3 bases; unmatched bases: 6. CDR3 DNA: TGTGCCAGCAGCGTAACAGGGGGGTACTACGAGCAGTACTTC. It codes for CASSVTGGYYEQYF.

This clonotype was observed many times. CDR3 DNA sequence: TGTGCCAGTAGTATTATGGCTAGCGGGAGGGTCAATGAGCAGTTCTTC. Its protein is CASSIMASGRVNEQFF. The gene calls are TRBV19 and TRBJ2-1, with 12 nucleotides matching TRBD2. The CDR3 runs to 16 residues. Germline lookup yields CDR1 LNHDA and CDR2 SQIVND (reference sequence). Trimming removed 3 bases from V and 6 bases from J; junction bases left unmatched: 6.

The chain carries TRBV29-1 and TRBJ2-7, with D possibly being TRBD1 (5 bases). This CDR3 has 12 residues. Germline CDR1 reads SQVTM; CDR2 reads ANQGSEA. V dropped 5 bases and J dropped 0 bases, with 8 bases sitting between them. The CDR3 coding sequence is TGCAGCGTTAGGACAAACTCCTACGAGCAGTACTTC. This encodes CSVRTNSYEQYF.

V gene TRBV5-1 combines with J gene TRBJ1-1, with D possibly being TRBD1 (5 bases). This CDR3 spans 17 amino acids. Germline V gene sequence: CDR1 SGHRS, CDR2 YFSETQ. Trimming left V 4 bases short and J 1 base short, with 20 bases between. The CDR3 region has the DNA TGCGCCAGCAGCCCTAGGACAACTCAGGGTCGGAACACTGAAGCTTTCTTT. It translates to CASSPRTTQGRNTEAFF.

This clonotype has just a few counts. V and J are TRBV20-1 and TRBJ1-5, with 7 bases that match TRBD1. Germline V gene sequence: CDR1 DFQATT, CDR2 SNEGSKA (reference sequence). V lost 5 bases, J lost 3 bases, and 4 bases stayed unmatched. CDR3 size: 13 residues. CDR3 amino acids: CSAADRPNQPQHF. CDR3 in DNA: TGCAGTGCTGCGGACAGGCCCAATCAGCCCCAGCATTTT.

This clonotype appeared once. This chain joins TRBV7-3 and TRBJ2-5; 9 bases map to TRBD1. V gave up 6 bases and J gave up 2 bases; unmatched junction bases: 7. The CDR3 consists of 15 residues. Germline CDR1 SGHTA, CDR2 FQGTGA. The CDR3 region has the DNA TGTGCCAGCAGTTACAGGGGGCTCGCTCAAGAGACCCAGTACTTC. Its protein is CASSYRGLAQETQYF.

V gene TRBV4-3 combines with J gene TRBJ2-7; no clear D. The CDR3 has 14 amino acids. The germline gives CDR1 LGHNA, CDR2 YSLEER. Trimming removed 4 bases from V and 0 bases from J, with 10 bases in between. CDR3 in DNA: TGCGCCAGCAGCCCTGGACCGTTCTCCTACGAGCAGTACTTC. This sequence encodes CASSPGPFSYEQYF.

The rearrangement links TRBV20-1 to TRBJ2-4, with D tentatively TRBD2 (5 bases). The CDR3 extends over 13 amino acids. Trimming left V 6 bases short and J 6 bases short, with 15 bases between. Germline V gene lookup returns CDR1 DFQATT and CDR2 SNEGSKA (reference sequence). This CDR3 reads CSADTRPSNIQYF. The CDR3 DNA reads as TGCAGTGCCGATACTAGGCCCTCAAACATTCAGTACTTC.

This CDR3 reads CAWSQQSYTGELFF. As DNA, the CDR3 is TGTGCCTGGAGTCAACAGTCCTACACCGGGGAGCTGTTTTTT. The J gene is TRBJ2-2, the V gene TRBV30; D is unresolved. Germline CDR1 GTSNPN, CDR2 SVGIG (reference sequence). This CDR3 comprises 14 residues. V lost 2 bases and J lost 3, with 10 bases in between.

This clonotype turned up a few times. The chain carries TRBV6-5 and TRBJ2-3; TRBD2 aligns across 7 bases. The germline V gene encodes CDR1 MNHEY and CDR2 SVGAGI. This CDR3 comprises 16 residues. V lost 2 bases to trimming and J lost 0 bases; unmatched junction nucleotides: 5. CDR3 coding DNA: TGTGCCAGCAGTTACGGGCCGGGAGGCAGCACAGATACGCAGTATTTT. Protein product: CASSYGPGGSTDTQYF.

This clonotype has ten or more counts. This CDR3 is CASSLGWGSTYNEQFF. The CDR3 nucleotides are TGTGCCAGCAGTTTGGGTTGGGGGTCCACCTACAATGAGCAGTTCTTC. The chain joins TRBV12-3 or TRBV12-4 to TRBJ2-1, with D perhaps being TRBD1 or TRBD2 (5 bases each). V was trimmed by 3 bases and J by 2 bases, leaving 14 bases between them. This CDR3 spans 16 amino acids.

The CDR3 reads CASSYGEGQGPETQYF. Here the CDR3 DNA reads TGTGCCAGCAGTTACGGCGAGGGACAGGGGCCAGAGACCCAGTACTTC. The chain employs TRBV6-2 or TRBV6-3 and TRBJ2-5, with 10 bases aligning to TRBD1. Trimming removed 2 bases from V and 4 bases from J; junction bases left unmatched: 7. Germline CDR1 reads MNHEY; CDR2 reads SVGEGT. The CDR3 contains 16 residues.

Ten or more counts support this clonotype. One end of the junction varies from germline; a read error may be responsible. The J gene is TRBJ1-1, the V gene TRBV7-2; 8 nucleotides align to TRBD1. CDR1 and CDR2 (germline): SGHTA, FQGNSA. This CDR3 has 13 residues. CDR3 bases: TGCGCCAGCAGCTCGGACAGGGACACTGAAGCTTTCTTT. It yields the protein CASSSDRDTEAFF.